The next 3 T cell receptor beta chains were all read from a single sample in a study of OX40 agonist ivuxolimab in advanced cancers. Assay: immunoSEQ multiplex PCR; the TCRdb copy retains only in-frame clones and omits some. The sample lists 75,000 to 90,000 clones, roughly 92% occurring once. The sequenced sample was CD4+ or CD8+ T cells sorted from blood, obtained in a trial of the OX40 agonist ivuxolimab. The receptors come from an adult with an advanced solid tumor such as melanoma, head and neck, liver or kidney cancer.

J is TRBJ1-5 and V is TRBV19, with D possibly TRBD1 on 6 matching bases. Germline V gene sequence: CDR1 LNHDA, CDR2 SQIVND (reference sequence). This CDR3 region has 15 residues. V was trimmed by 3 bases and J by 2 bases, leaving 11 bases between them. The CDR3 DNA is TGTGCCAGTAGTATCCCAGGGGTCGGCAATCAGCCCCAGCATTTT. This sequence encodes CASSIPGVGNQPQHF.

The table lists this clone with a count of one. The rearrangement joins TRBV6-5 to TRBJ1-1; 7 bases line up with TRBD1. Trimming at V came to 6 bases and at J to 8 bases, leaving 9 bases not matched to a gene. This CDR3 has 13 residues. Germline V gene data show CDR1 as MNHEY and CDR2 as SVGAGI. The CDR3 is CASRRTGGGEAFF. The CDR3 bases are TGTGCCAGCAGACGGACAGGAGGGGGCGAAGCTTTCTTT.

This clone was observed a single time. V is TRBV5-1 and J is TRBJ2-5; 8 nucleotides match TRBD2. CDR1 SGHRS and CDR2 YFSETQ come from the germline V gene. Losses at the gene ends were 0 bases for V and 2 bases for J; bases not matched to a gene: 0. The length of the CDR3 is 14 residues. The CDR3 sequence is CASSLGGGQETQYF. The CDR3 bases are TGCGCCAGCAGCTTGGGCGGGGGGCAAGAGACCCAGTACTTC.